This T cell receptor beta chain was documented in a study of blood T cell repertoires in COVID-19. Whole-study context: Samples came from the United States, Italy and Spain, spanning acute and convalescent COVID-19. Sources were T cells, B-cell-depleted T cells, or PBMCs; the material itself was cDNA or gDNA.

The J segment lost 6 bases and the V segment lost 3 bases, leaving 10 bases of the junction unmatched. Germline CDR1 is LNHDA and CDR2 is SQIVND (reference sequence). CDR3 length: 17 amino acids. The repertoire was sequenced with immunoSEQ multiplex PCR; TCRdb's copy has only in-frame clones and lacks some. Here the sample spans roughly 130,000 clones, around 87% being singletons. The clonotype originates from a woman aged 60-70 years with acute or convalescent COVID-19. The sequencing sample was made of peripheral blood. The chain combines TRBV19 with TRBJ2-1, with TRBD2 identical over 11 bases. DNA for the CDR3: TGTGCCAGTAGTATTCTCCTTAGCGGGAGGGCCATCAATGAGCAGTTCTTC. Its translation: CASSILLSGRAINEQFF.